Listed below are T cell receptor beta chains from one sample, sequenced in a study of T-cell reconstitution after alpha-beta-depleted transplantation in children. TCRdb fed the PCR reads into MiXCR, producing one record per CDR3 protein. The sample gives about 200,000 distinct CDR3 sequences, 6.3% of which show up once; under 6% is in the top ten. The sequences come from PBMCs, collected before TCRalphabeta/CD19-depleted stem cell transplant. All receptors come from a girl in the first two years of life with combined immunodeficiency, due to receive a stem cell transplant. Each CDR3 is given with its conserved first and last residue. A D gene is named only where the DNA matches it firmly. Part of the rows lack a size; the others show once, few, many or a class for expanded clones.

D	V	J	size	CDR3	DNA
NA	TRBV25-1	TRBJ1-1	NA	CASSDAPGTFLSMNTEAFF	TGTGCCAGCAGTGATGCACCCGGGACCTTTCTTTCTATGAACACTGAAGCTTTCTTT
TRBD1	TRBV5-1	TRBJ2-7	many	CASSLGQGATYEQYF	TGCGCCAGCAGCCTCGGACAGGGCGCGACCTACGAGCAGTACTTC
TRBD1	TRBV5-1	TRBJ2-7	few	CASSLERQGSYEQYF	TGCGCCAGCAGCTTGGAAAGACAGGGGTCCTACGAGCAGTACTTC
NA	TRBV7-9	TRBJ2-7	many	CASSLDGGSHEQYF	TGTGCCAGCAGCTTAGACGGGGGCTCCCACGAGCAGTACTTC
TRBD2	TRBV14	TRBJ2-1	NA	CASSQVIAGGIYNEQFF	TGTGCCAGCAGCCAAGTGATAGCGGGGGGAATATACAATGAGCAGTTCTTC
NA	TRBV7-9	TRBJ2-7	many	CASSPRTEQYF	TGTGCCAGCAGCCCCAGGACCGAGCAGTACTTC
NA	TRBV4-2	TRBJ2-3	many	CASSHTLAPTDTQYF	TGTGCCAGCAGCCATACTCTAGCTCCCACAGATACGCAGTATTTT
NA	TRBV7-8	TRBJ2-7	many	CASSFPPGRAYEQYF	TGTGCCAGCAGCTTCCCCCCCGGTCGGGCCTACGAGCAGTACTTC
NA	TRBV20-1	TRBJ1-5	NA	CSARDPAGVGLQPQHF	TGCAGTGCTAGAGACCCAGCGGGGGTAGGGCTTCAGCCCCAGCATTTT
TRBD1	TRBV28	TRBJ2-7	many	CASSLDREVYEQYF	TGTGCCAGCAGTTTAGACAGGGAAGTCTACGAGCAGTACTTC
NA	TRBV14	TRBJ2-7	many	CASSWRPSGEQYF	TGTGCCAGCAGCTGGCGGCCCTCGGGTGAGCAGTACTTC
NA	TRBV5-1	TRBJ2-7	NA	CASSPGPYRATEYEQYF	TGCGCCAGCAGCCCCGGGCCCTACAGGGCCACGGAATACGAGCAGTACTTC
NA	TRBV5-1	TRBJ2-2	many	CASSLGAFLNTGELFF	TGCGCCAGCAGCTTGGGGGCCTTCTTGAACACCGGGGAGCTGTTTTTT
NA	TRBV7-2	TRBJ1-2	many	CASSSQLPYGYTF	TGTGCCAGCAGCTCTCAACTTCCTTATGGCTACACCTTC
NA	TRBV29-1	TRBJ2-7	many	CSVRTDSYEQYF	TGCAGCGTACGGACGGACTCCTACGAGCAGTACTTC
NA	TRBV7-8	TRBJ2-3	many	CASSLTEGADTQYF	TGTGCCAGCAGCTTAACCGAGGGAGCAGATACGCAGTATTTT
NA	TRBV6-1	TRBJ2-1	many	CASSMSPRHNEQFF	TGTGCCAGCTCCATGTCGCCCCGGCACAATGAGCAGTTCTTC
TRBD2	TRBV20-1	TRBJ2-7	NA	CSARDGTSGSDEQYF	TGCAGTGCTAGAGATGGGACTAGCGGGAGCGACGAGCAGTACTTC
NA	TRBV2	TRBJ2-1	many	CASSEVAFGLFNEQFF	TGTGCCAGCAGTGAAGTGGCTTTTGGTCTTTTCAATGAGCAGTTCTTC
NA	TRBV3-1	TRBJ1-1	many	CASSQETGLDTEAFF	TGTGCCAGCAGCCAAGAGACAGGTCTGGACACTGAAGCTTTCTTT
TRBD2	TRBV11-1	TRBJ2-7	few	CASSFPGLAGGGVYEQYF	TGTGCCAGCAGCTTTCCGGGACTAGCGGGAGGTGGTGTGTACGAGCAGTACTTC
NA	TRBV12-3/TRBV12-4	TRBJ2-7	many	CASSQRAGWTSSSYEQYF	TGTGCCAGCAGCCAAAGAGCGGGTTGGACGTCTAGCTCCTACGAGCAGTACTTC
NA	TRBV15	TRBJ2-1	many	CATSSESGYNEQFF	TGTGCCACCAGCAGTGAGTCCGGATACAATGAGCAGTTCTTC
NA	TRBV5-1	TRBJ2-7	many	CASSPVVLLVGVSTLREQYF	TGCGCCAGCAGCCCCGTCGTGTTGTTGGTTGGGGTTTCCACCCTTCGGGAGCAGTACTTC
TRBD1	TRBV29-1	TRBJ1-2	many	CSVVDRGHGYTF	TGCAGCGTTGTCGACAGGGGGCATGGCTACACCTTC
NA	TRBV12-3/TRBV12-4	TRBJ2-1	many	CASRPTTPAIKEQFF	TGTGCCAGCAGACCTACAACCCCGGCAATTAAGGAGCAGTTCTTC
TRBD1	TRBV5-6	TRBJ1-2	many	CASSFQGTDPGYTF	TGTGCCAGCAGTTTCCAGGGGACAGATCCCGGCTACACCTTC
NA	TRBV28	TRBJ1-5	many	CASSPSQTRVYNQPQHF	TGTGCCAGCAGTCCCTCACAAACCCGGGTCTACAATCAGCCCCAGCATTTT
TRBD2	TRBV4-3	TRBJ2-5	NA	CASSQGPGLAVGETQYF	TGCGCCAGCAGCCAAGGTCCGGGACTAGCGGTGGGAGAGACCCAGTACTTC
TRBD2	TRBV20-1	TRBJ2-1	many	CSAQSGTSGNNEQFF	TGCAGTGCCCAGTCAGGGACTAGCGGAAACAATGAGCAGTTCTTC
NA	TRBV27	TRBJ1-1	many	CASSLTEVFGTEAFF	TGTGCCAGCAGTTTAACGGAGGTTTTCGGCACTGAAGCTTTCTTT
TRBD2	TRBV10-3	TRBJ2-5	many	CAISDGVAGKETQYF	TGTGCCATCAGTGATGGAGTAGCGGGAAAAGAGACCCAGTACTTC
NA	TRBV6-2/TRBV6-3	TRBJ1-1	many	CASSYGRLGTEAFF	TGTGCCAGCAGTTACGGACGGCTGGGAACTGAAGCTTTCTTT
TRBD2	TRBV27	TRBJ2-5	many	CASSSLAPVGLAETQYF	TGTGCCAGCAGTTCTCTCGCCCCGGTTGGACTAGCAGAGACCCAGTACTTC
NA	TRBV7-2	TRBJ2-5	many	CASSSAGTTRETQYF	TGTGCCAGCAGCTCCGCTGGGACAACTAGGGAGACCCAGTACTTC
NA	TRBV20-1	TRBJ2-7	NA	CSAQRGSYEQYF	TGCAGTGCTCAAAGAGGATCCTACGAGCAGTACTTC
NA	TRBV29-1	TRBJ1-1	many	CSALDRSVEAFF	TGCAGCGCCTTAGACAGGTCGGTTGAAGCTTTCTTT
NA	TRBV12-3/TRBV12-4	TRBJ2-1	many	CASTGGDEQFF	TGTGCCAGCACGGGCGGAGATGAGCAGTTCTTC
TRBD2	TRBV7-3	TRBJ2-7	many	CASSLNGLAGVTVEQYF	TGTGCCAGCAGCTTAAACGGACTAGCGGGGGTTACAGTCGAGCAGTACTTC
NA	TRBV28	TRBJ2-1	many	CASSLLVDKLFF	TGTGCCAGCAGTTTATTAGTGGACAAACTGTTCTTC
TRBD2	TRBV28	TRBJ2-1	many	CASRGGLAGYNEQFF	TGTGCCAGCAGAGGCGGACTAGCGGGGTACAATGAGCAGTTCTTC
TRBD1	TRBV7-9	TRBJ1-2	few	CASSVGTGDGYTF	TGTGCCAGCAGCGTCGGGACAGGGGACGGCTACACCTTC
TRBD1	TRBV13	TRBJ2-1	many	CASKNRSGQRYNEQFF	TGTGCCAGTAAAAACAGGTCGGGACAGCGATACAATGAGCAGTTCTTC
NA	TRBV24-1	TRBJ2-5	many	CATSGGPGKETQYF	TGTGCCACCAGTGGGGGACCGGGGAAAGAGACCCAGTACTTC
TRBD2	TRBV29-1	TRBJ2-1	few	CSVGTSGEYNEQFF	TGCAGCGTGGGGACTAGCGGGGAGTACAATGAGCAGTTCTTC
TRBD1	TRBV15	TRBJ1-2	many	CATSRERQGLDGYTF	TGTGCCACCAGCAGAGAAAGACAGGGGCTTGACGGCTACACCTTC
NA	TRBV21-1	TRBJ1-4	many	CASSIRTGGQEKLFF	TGTGCCAGCAGCATCCGGACAGGAGGGCAGGAAAAACTGTTTTTT
TRBD1	TRBV5-1	TRBJ2-6	few	CASKFRDREMSGANVLTF	TGCGCCAGCAAGTTTCGGGACAGGGAGATGTCTGGGGCCAACGTCCTGACTTTC
TRBD1	TRBV12-3/TRBV12-4	TRBJ2-2	many	CASSSTGRGELFF	TGTGCCAGCAGTTCGACAGGGCGCGGGGAGCTGTTTTTT
NA	TRBV29-1	TRBJ2-6	many	CSVRIPGANVLTF	TGCAGCGTCAGGATTCCCGGGGCCAACGTCCTGACTTTC
TRBD2	TRBV10-3	TRBJ2-1	many	CATETTTSGRRQEQFF	TGTGCCACCGAAACCACTACTAGCGGGAGACGACAGGAGCAGTTCTTC
NA	TRBV12-3/TRBV12-4	TRBJ2-5	few	CASSPYKMDGQETQYF	TGTGCCAGCAGTCCTTACAAGATGGACGGCCAAGAGACCCAGTACTTC
TRBD2	TRBV5-4	TRBJ2-1	many	CASSLPRLAGANEQFF	TGTGCCAGCAGCTTGCCCAGACTAGCGGGGGCCAATGAGCAGTTCTTC
NA	TRBV5-6	TRBJ2-2	many	CASSFWATSSDGELFF	TGTGCCAGCAGCTTTTGGGCTACGTCCTCGGACGGGGAGCTGTTTTTT